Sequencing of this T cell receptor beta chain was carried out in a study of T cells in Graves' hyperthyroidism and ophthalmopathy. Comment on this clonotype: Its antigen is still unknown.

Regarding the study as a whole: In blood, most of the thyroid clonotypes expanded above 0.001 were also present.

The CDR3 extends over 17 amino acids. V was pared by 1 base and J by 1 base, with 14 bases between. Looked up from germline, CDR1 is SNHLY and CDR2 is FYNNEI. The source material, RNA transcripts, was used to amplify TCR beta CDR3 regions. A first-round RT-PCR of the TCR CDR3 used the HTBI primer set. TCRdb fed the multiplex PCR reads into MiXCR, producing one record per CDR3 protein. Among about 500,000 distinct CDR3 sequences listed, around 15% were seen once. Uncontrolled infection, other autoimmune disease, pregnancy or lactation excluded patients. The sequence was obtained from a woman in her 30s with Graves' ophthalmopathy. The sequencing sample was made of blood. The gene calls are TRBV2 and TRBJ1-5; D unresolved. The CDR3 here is CASSEGKTSGSNQPQHF. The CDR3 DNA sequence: TGTGCCAGCAGTGAAGGCAAGACTAGTGGAAGCAATCAGCCCCAGCATTTT.